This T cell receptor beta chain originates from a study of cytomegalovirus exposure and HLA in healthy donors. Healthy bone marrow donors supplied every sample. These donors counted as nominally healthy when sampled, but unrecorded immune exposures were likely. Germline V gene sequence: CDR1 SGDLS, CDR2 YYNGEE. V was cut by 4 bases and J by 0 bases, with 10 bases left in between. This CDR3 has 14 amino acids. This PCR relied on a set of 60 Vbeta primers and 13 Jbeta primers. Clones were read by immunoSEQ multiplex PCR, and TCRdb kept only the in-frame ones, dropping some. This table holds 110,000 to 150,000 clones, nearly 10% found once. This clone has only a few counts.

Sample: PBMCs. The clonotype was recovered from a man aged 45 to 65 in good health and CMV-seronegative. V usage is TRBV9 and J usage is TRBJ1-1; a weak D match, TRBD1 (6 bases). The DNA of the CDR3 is TGTGCCAGCAGCATCACAGGGCTGAACACTGAAGCTTTCTTT. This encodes CASSITGLNTEAFF.